The 4 T cell receptor beta chains listed next were all sequenced from one sample in a study of cytomegalovirus exposure and HLA in healthy donors. The PCR made use of 60 Vbeta and 13 Jbeta primers. Repertoires were generated with immunoSEQ multiplex PCR, while TCRdb's copy carries only in-frame clones and drops some. The repertoire table contains some 75,000 clones. Source material: PBMCs. The receptors here all came from a man aged 35 to 55 in good health and CMV-seronegative.

This chain uses TRBV7-2 with TRBJ1-2; 8 positions agree with TRBD1. J lost 0 bases, V lost 5 bases, and 5 bases had no gene match. CDR1 and CDR2 (germline): SGHTA, FQGNSA. This CDR3 has 15 residues. For the CDR3, the DNA is TGTGCCAGCAGCCTCGGACAGGGCACTAACTATGGCTACACCTTC. Translation: CASSLGQGTNYGYTF.

J is TRBJ2-5 and V is TRBV12-2; the table's D gene call, TRBD1, was not cross checked with the DNA. TRBV12-2 is listed as a pseudogene. The CDR3 is made up of 16 amino acids. DNA for the CDR3: TGTGCAAGTCGCTTAGCACCGACGGACAGTCAGGAGACCCAGTACTTC. Translation gives CASRLAPTDSQETQYF.

About this clone: The limits of the CDR3 on the DNA are not certain, so only TCRdb's listed CDR3 is given. This chain connects TRBV25-1 to TRBJ2-1; the table gives TRBD2 as D, unverified against the DNA. Germline lookup yields CDR1 MGHDK and CDR2 SYGVNS. The CDR3 is 15 amino acids in total, end residues counted. The CDR3 sequence is CASSTSGSSYNEQFF.

As for this clone: One end of the junction varies from germline; a read error may be responsible. The chain recombines TRBV4-2 with TRBJ2-2, with 8 positions matching TRBD2. Germline values: CDR1 LGHNA, CDR2 YNFKEQ. The CDR3 has 17 residues. CDR3 in DNA: TGTACCAGCAGCCAAGCCCTAACTAGCGGAGGGCCCGGGGAGCTGTTTTTT. It codes for CTSSQALTSGGPGELFF.